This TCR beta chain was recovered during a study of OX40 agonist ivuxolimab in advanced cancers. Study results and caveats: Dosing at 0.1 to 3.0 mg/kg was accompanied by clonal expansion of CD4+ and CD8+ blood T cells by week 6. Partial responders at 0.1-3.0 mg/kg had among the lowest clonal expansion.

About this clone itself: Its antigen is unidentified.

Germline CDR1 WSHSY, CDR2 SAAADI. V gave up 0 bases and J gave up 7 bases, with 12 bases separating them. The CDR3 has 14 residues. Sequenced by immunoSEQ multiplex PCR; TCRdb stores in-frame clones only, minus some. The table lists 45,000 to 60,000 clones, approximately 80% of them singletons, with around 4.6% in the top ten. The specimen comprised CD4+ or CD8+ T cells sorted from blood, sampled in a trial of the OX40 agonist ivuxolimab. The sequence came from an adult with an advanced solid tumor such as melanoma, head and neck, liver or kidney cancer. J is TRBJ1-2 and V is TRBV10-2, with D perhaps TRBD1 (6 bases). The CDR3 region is CASSESGGRVGYTF. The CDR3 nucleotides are TGCGCCAGCAGTGAGTCTGGGGGCAGGGTTGGCTACACCTTC.